A selection of T cell receptor beta chains follows, all from one sample in a study of spatial heterogeneity in lung cancer. One entry per CDR3 protein, called by TCRdb with MiXCR from the 5' RACE reads. The data contain approximately 82,000 distinct CDR3 sequences, roughly 12% of them seen just once; the ten biggest clones take up around 4.3%. Sequencing used PBMCs, obtained at surgery. All receptors come from a male donor with early-stage non-small cell lung cancer. Each CDR3 is given without its conserved first and last residue. A D gene is named only where the DNA matches it firmly. Clone size is not always given. Where it is, it says once, few, many or a class for expanded clones.

cdr3_aa: SVVRAYEQY; cdr3_length: 9; clone_size: .; v_call: TRBV29-1; j_call: TRBJ2-7; d_call: .
cdr3_aa: ASSSLDREDTGELF; cdr3_length: 14; clone_size: .; v_call: TRBV5-4; j_call: TRBJ2-2; d_call: .
cdr3_aa: SARGRGEQF; cdr3_length: 9; clone_size: few; v_call: TRBV20-1; j_call: TRBJ2-1; d_call: .
cdr3_aa: ASSFSGSDSDEQY; cdr3_length: 13; clone_size: .; v_call: TRBV2; j_call: TRBJ2-7; d_call: TRBD2
cdr3_aa: ASSQIPELGGYT; cdr3_length: 12; clone_size: .; v_call: TRBV3-1; j_call: TRBJ1-2; d_call: .
cdr3_aa: ASSSMGDSSPFSTDTQY; cdr3_length: 17; clone_size: .; v_call: TRBV12-3/TRBV12-4; j_call: TRBJ2-3; d_call: .
cdr3_aa: ASSFHRQAYEQY; cdr3_length: 12; clone_size: few; v_call: TRBV5-5; j_call: TRBJ2-7; d_call: .
cdr3_aa: ASSSSGTQYEQY; cdr3_length: 12; clone_size: few; v_call: TRBV27; j_call: TRBJ2-7; d_call: .
cdr3_aa: ASSYEQY; cdr3_length: 7; clone_size: .; v_call: TRBV27; j_call: TRBJ2-7; d_call: .
cdr3_aa: ASSLLAGGPDEQF; cdr3_length: 13; clone_size: .; v_call: TRBV5-1; j_call: TRBJ2-1; d_call: TRBD2
cdr3_aa: ASSVGTGGIQETQY; cdr3_length: 14; clone_size: .; v_call: TRBV9; j_call: TRBJ2-5; d_call: TRBD2
cdr3_aa: SVEEHRNTEAF; cdr3_length: 11; clone_size: .; v_call: TRBV29-1; j_call: TRBJ1-1; d_call: .
cdr3_aa: ACGETNEKLF; cdr3_length: 10; clone_size: many; v_call: TRBV30; j_call: TRBJ1-4; d_call: .
cdr3_aa: ASSPSRDRGGETQY; cdr3_length: 14; clone_size: .; v_call: TRBV6-1; j_call: TRBJ2-5; d_call: TRBD1
cdr3_aa: SAPSGGDTQY; cdr3_length: 10; clone_size: .; v_call: TRBV20-1; j_call: TRBJ2-3; d_call: .
cdr3_aa: ASLTGPGGTEAF; cdr3_length: 12; clone_size: .; v_call: TRBV5-1; j_call: TRBJ1-1; d_call: .
cdr3_aa: AIRTDGANYGYT; cdr3_length: 12; clone_size: many; v_call: TRBV10-3; j_call: TRBJ1-2; d_call: .
cdr3_aa: ASSPSSGGRTDTQY; cdr3_length: 14; clone_size: .; v_call: TRBV7-9; j_call: TRBJ2-3; d_call: TRBD2
cdr3_aa: ASSLVGTQY; cdr3_length: 9; clone_size: few; v_call: TRBV12-3/TRBV12-4; j_call: TRBJ2-3; d_call: .
cdr3_aa: ATSDPSGPLGIGEQF; cdr3_length: 15; clone_size: few; v_call: TRBV24-1; j_call: TRBJ2-1; d_call: .
cdr3_aa: ASSPGQGVHEQY; cdr3_length: 12; clone_size: few; v_call: TRBV18; j_call: TRBJ2-7; d_call: TRBD1
cdr3_aa: AWSVGLAGGIVDKNIQY; cdr3_length: 17; clone_size: .; v_call: TRBV30; j_call: TRBJ2-4; d_call: TRBD2
cdr3_aa: SARDFRRGRAGELF; cdr3_length: 14; clone_size: few; v_call: TRBV20-1; j_call: TRBJ2-2; d_call: .
cdr3_aa: ASSLQGIDYGYT; cdr3_length: 12; clone_size: many; v_call: TRBV2; j_call: TRBJ1-2; d_call: .
cdr3_aa: ASSEGREDTEAF; cdr3_length: 12; clone_size: many; v_call: TRBV2; j_call: TRBJ1-1; d_call: .
cdr3_aa: ASSFLQSTGELF; cdr3_length: 12; clone_size: .; v_call: TRBV12-3/TRBV12-4; j_call: TRBJ2-2; d_call: .
cdr3_aa: SARDTSGQETQY; cdr3_length: 12; clone_size: few; v_call: TRBV20-1; j_call: TRBJ2-5; d_call: TRBD2
cdr3_aa: ASSVIDTGELF; cdr3_length: 11; clone_size: few; v_call: TRBV2; j_call: TRBJ2-2; d_call: .
cdr3_aa: ASSSQTGVLDEQF; cdr3_length: 13; clone_size: few; v_call: TRBV5-1; j_call: TRBJ2-1; d_call: TRBD1
cdr3_aa: ASSPGQGRTDTQY; cdr3_length: 13; clone_size: few; v_call: TRBV3-1; j_call: TRBJ2-3; d_call: TRBD1
cdr3_aa: ASSAIGTVEQY; cdr3_length: 11; clone_size: many; v_call: TRBV2; j_call: TRBJ2-7; d_call: .
cdr3_aa: ASSILRSGANVLT; cdr3_length: 13; clone_size: once; v_call: TRBV19; j_call: TRBJ2-6; d_call: .
cdr3_aa: ASSLAGGEQY; cdr3_length: 10; clone_size: many; v_call: TRBV7-2; j_call: TRBJ2-7; d_call: .
cdr3_aa: ASRFVLYSNQPQH; cdr3_length: 13; clone_size: few; v_call: TRBV14; j_call: TRBJ1-5; d_call: .
cdr3_aa: ASSLVARPSGANVLT; cdr3_length: 15; clone_size: .; v_call: TRBV7-2; j_call: TRBJ2-6; d_call: .
cdr3_aa: ASSFGTDRVNEQY; cdr3_length: 13; clone_size: few; v_call: TRBV12-3/TRBV12-4; j_call: TRBJ2-7; d_call: TRBD1
cdr3_aa: SAPEGGGTEAF; cdr3_length: 11; clone_size: .; v_call: TRBV20-1; j_call: TRBJ1-1; d_call: .
cdr3_aa: SVGQGLNYGYT; cdr3_length: 11; clone_size: few; v_call: TRBV29-1; j_call: TRBJ1-2; d_call: TRBD1
cdr3_aa: SVEDEQEGGWIDTQY; cdr3_length: 15; clone_size: few; v_call: TRBV29-1; j_call: TRBJ2-3; d_call: .
cdr3_aa: SARAYSNQPQH; cdr3_length: 11; clone_size: many; v_call: TRBV20-1; j_call: TRBJ1-5; d_call: .
cdr3_aa: ASSPGLAGVNEQF; cdr3_length: 13; clone_size: .; v_call: TRBV7-7; j_call: TRBJ2-1; d_call: TRBD2
cdr3_aa: ASSLLGGDDEQF; cdr3_length: 12; clone_size: .; v_call: TRBV7-9; j_call: TRBJ2-1; d_call: .
cdr3_aa: SAGQGNSEAF; cdr3_length: 10; clone_size: many; v_call: TRBV29-1; j_call: TRBJ1-1; d_call: TRBD1
cdr3_aa: ASSLTRDEQY; cdr3_length: 10; clone_size: few; v_call: TRBV7-9; j_call: TRBJ2-7; d_call: .
cdr3_aa: SVEDALSGNTIY; cdr3_length: 12; clone_size: few; v_call: TRBV29-1; j_call: TRBJ1-3; d_call: .
cdr3_aa: ASSRTGEAF; cdr3_length: 9; clone_size: medium-sized; v_call: TRBV6-2/TRBV6-3; j_call: TRBJ1-1; d_call: TRBD1
cdr3_aa: ASSFPGTGPPGELF; cdr3_length: 14; clone_size: few; v_call: TRBV7-9; j_call: TRBJ2-2; d_call: TRBD1
cdr3_aa: AISDDSDEQY; cdr3_length: 10; clone_size: many; v_call: TRBV10-3; j_call: TRBJ2-7; d_call: .
cdr3_aa: ASSYSTTGVNTGELF; cdr3_length: 15; clone_size: .; v_call: TRBV6-2/TRBV6-3; j_call: TRBJ2-2; d_call: TRBD1
cdr3_aa: SVDEGNTIY; cdr3_length: 9; clone_size: .; v_call: TRBV29-1; j_call: TRBJ1-3; d_call: .
cdr3_aa: ASSQEGGQRNTIY; cdr3_length: 13; clone_size: .; v_call: TRBV4-1; j_call: TRBJ1-3; d_call: .
cdr3_aa: ASGTGGNEQF; cdr3_length: 10; clone_size: .; v_call: TRBV10-2; j_call: TRBJ2-1; d_call: TRBD1
cdr3_aa: ASSLEMTGQETQY; cdr3_length: 13; clone_size: .; v_call: TRBV7-9; j_call: TRBJ2-5; d_call: .
cdr3_aa: ASRGGIAYNEQF; cdr3_length: 12; clone_size: .; v_call: TRBV7-9; j_call: TRBJ2-1; d_call: .
cdr3_aa: ASSLLGDPMAF; cdr3_length: 11; clone_size: few; v_call: TRBV7-9; j_call: TRBJ1-1; d_call: .
cdr3_aa: AWSVQDEQF; cdr3_length: 9; clone_size: .; v_call: TRBV30; j_call: TRBJ2-1; d_call: .